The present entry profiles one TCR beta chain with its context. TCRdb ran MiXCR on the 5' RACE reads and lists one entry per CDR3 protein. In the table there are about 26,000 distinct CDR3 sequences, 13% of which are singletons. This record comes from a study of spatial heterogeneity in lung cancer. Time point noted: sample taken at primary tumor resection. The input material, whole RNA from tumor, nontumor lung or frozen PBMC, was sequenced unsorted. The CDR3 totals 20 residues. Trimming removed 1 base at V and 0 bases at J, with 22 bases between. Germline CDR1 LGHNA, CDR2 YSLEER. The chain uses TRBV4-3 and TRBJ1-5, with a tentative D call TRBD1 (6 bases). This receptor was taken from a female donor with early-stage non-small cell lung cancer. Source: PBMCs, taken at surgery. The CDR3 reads CASSQVKGKGERYSNQPQHF. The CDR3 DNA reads TGCGCCAGCAGCCAAGTGAAAGGCAAGGGGGAGAGATATAGCAATCAGCCCCAGCATTTT.